This T cell receptor (beta chain) is from a study of beta chain features in type 1 diabetes (dated by TCRdb to 2016 to 2019). For context, the study as a whole: No differences in mean age, gender distribution, total cell number or subset yield were found between patients and healthy donors. A total of 90 million to 130 million sorted cells were examined across all samples, and a strong correlation was observed between cell number per subset and RNA yield. The study compared TCRB repertoires of sorted circulating CD4+ T cell subsets between recently diagnosed type 1 diabetes patients and matched healthy donors. Regulatory and stem cell-like memory subsets were obtained from only 8 patients and about eight healthy donors, while naive and central memory subsets were obtained from all 28 donors. Findings and caveats that apply to the study as a whole: Fewer insertions and more nucleotide deletions at VDJ recombination sites were observed in patients with type 1 diabetes, implying thymic rearrangement abnormalities. Sequencing cDNA rather than genomic DNA could over-represent highly expressing activated cells, although activation and CD3 levels did not differ between groups. PCR might favor shorter templates, but patient and control samples were amplified and corrected together, so any skew would affect both groups equally. Because the HLA sub-analyses included only small numbers of individuals, any influence of HLA type on TCRB rearrangement was left unresolved. Naive, central memory and regulatory TCRB repertoires appeared to be more alike among patients than among healthy donors. In all four CD4+ subsets, TCRB CDR3 length was moderately but significantly shorter in type 1 diabetes patients.

Each donor gave one peripheral blood draw, averaging approximately 120 mL, which was collected into heparinised tubes. Naive, central memory, regulatory and stem cell-like memory CD4+ T cells were sorted on a BD FACSAria II using a panel including CD45RO, CCR7, CD25, CD127, CD95 and CD27. All sorted populations exceeded 95% purity. Right away, PBMCs were isolated by Lymphoprep density gradient centrifugation and were stained directly, with no culture step. So that batch effects would be minimized, each experiment stained and sorted samples in pairs, pairing one healthy donor with one patient. Its CDR3 holds 15 amino acids, cysteine through phenylalanine. Solely the CDR3 DNA is kept, with 45 bases framed from the first base. Sequences MGHDK (CDR1) and SYGVNS (CDR2) are obtained from the germline V gene. V and J lose 1 base and 4 bases, and a span of 13 bases separates them. The High Capacity cDNA Reverse Transcription Kit was used to reverse transcribe all of the isolated RNA, meaning that expressed TCRB transcripts were what got sequenced. Deep immunoSEQ sequencing was applied to naive, central memory and regulatory T cell samples, giving an average of about 3.57 million total reads per sample. Sorted cells were lysed in RLT buffer, and RNA was extracted using DNase-treated RNeasy Micro or Mini kits according to cell number. To prevent cross-contamination, each cell subset was processed individually, whereas patient and healthy donor samples were processed jointly. Using the immunoSEQ multiplex PCR, TCRB sequences were amplified from cDNA into 87-bp fragments spanning the CDR3 region. Amplicons were sequenced on the Illumina HiSeq platform. From the authors' description of their analysis: PCR bias was computationally corrected using synthetic template baselines, reads within Hamming distance 2 were collapsed, and singletons that could not be merged were discarded. Reads were aligned against IMGT so that V, D and J genes, CDR3 length and insertions or deletions at six rearrangement sites could be assigned. Clonotype counts were normalized to sorted cell number within each subset before computing true diversity and Gini coefficients with the tcR R package. The overlap coefficient, calculated on TCRB nucleotide sequences, was used to measure repertoire sharing. Out-of-frame TCRB sequences from naive cells were analyzed as a proxy for the pre-selection repertoire. TCRdb carries this immuneACCESS record with in-frame sequences only. Its versions omit some clonotypes, under half of them owing to an unresolved V gene in the studies checked, with the rest unexplained. V and J calls and clone size follow that table, whereas D and trimming were derived from the DNA. The sample table holds 620,000 or so clones, of which around 16% were seen once. The ten most abundant clones make up roughly 0.098% of the sample.

About this clone itself: Its antigen has not been determined. There are no base qualities to consult, and no much larger clone falls within one base.

The clonotype originates from a man younger than 35 in good health. The sample consisted of naive CD4+ T cells from blood. This sample's cell subset or site label indicates: true naive CD4+ T cells. The sequence links TRBV25-1 to TRBJ1-2, with no confidently assigned D gene. The CDR3 loop reads CASSESPSSLYGYTF. The sequenced DNA is TGTGCCAGCAGTGAATCGCCGTCGTCTCTCTATGGCTACACCTTC.